What follows are 21 T cell receptor beta chains derived from one specimen sequenced in a study of cytomegalovirus exposure and HLA in healthy donors. The PCR used 60 Vbeta and 13 Jbeta primers. Produced via immunoSEQ multiplex PCR; TCRdb's table is partial and in-frame only. The sample's table shows some 89,000 clones. The sequencing input was PBMCs. Receptors originate from a woman aged 25-40 years in good health and CMV-seronegative.

The gene calls are TRBV6-4 and TRBJ2-2; TRBD2 matches 8 bases. This CDR3 has 14 amino acids. V shed 5 bases, J shed 3 bases, and the junction held 2 bases outside the gene matches. Germline assignment: CDR1 MRHNA and CDR2 SNTAGT. The CDR3 DNA sequence: TGTGCCAGCAGTCCGGGACTAGACACCGGGGAGCTGTTTTTT. Its protein is CASSPGLDTGELFF.

V gene TRBV9 combines with J gene TRBJ2-7, with 8 bases fitting TRBD2. Germline assignment: CDR1 SGDLS and CDR2 YYNGEE. J gave up 3 bases and V 3 bases, and 5 bases lay outside the gene matches. The CDR3 contains 14 residues. The CDR3 sequence is CASSAGGGGYEQYF. CDR3 coding DNA: TGTGCCAGCAGCGCCGGGGGGGGCGGCTACGAGCAGTACTTC.

The V call is TRBV5-1, the J call TRBJ1-2, with 8 positions matching TRBD1. Per germline, CDR1 SGHRS and CDR2 YFSETQ. Unmatched junction bases numbered 6, after V lost 0 bases and J lost 8 bases. The length of the CDR3 is 14 residues. Written as DNA, the CDR3 is TGCGCCAGCAGCTTGGGGCAGGGGGCAGGAGGCTACACCTTC. Translating gives CASSLGQGAGGYTF.

The chain joins TRBV7-8 to TRBJ2-1; 13 bases agree with TRBD2. Germline loops: CDR1 SGHVS, CDR2 FQNEAQ. Losses at the gene ends were 1 base for V and 2 bases for J; bases not matched to a gene: 2. CDR3 length: 17 amino acids. The CDR3 loop is CASSLGGLAGAYNEQFF. CDR3 coding DNA: TGTGCCAGCAGCTTAGGAGGACTAGCGGGGGCCTACAATGAGCAGTTCTTC.

J is TRBJ2-7 and V is TRBV9, with 10 bases fitting TRBD2. The CDR3 has 14 amino acids. V lost 4 bases to trimming and J lost 1 base; unmatched junction nucleotides: 2. The V gene's germline CDR1 is SGDLS and CDR2 YYNGEE. The CDR3 DNA reads TGTGCCAGCAGCTCGACTAGCGGGTCCTACGAGCAGTACTTC. Its translation is CASSSTSGSYEQYF.

The chain carries TRBV19 and TRBJ2-5; 7 bases align to TRBD1. Per the germline V gene, CDR1 is LNHDA and CDR2 is SQIVND (reference sequence). The junction had 11 bases not matched to a gene; V was cut back by 6 bases and J by 10 bases. This CDR3 contains 13 residues. CDR3 residues: CASRTGQSSDQYF. The CDR3 nucleotides read TGTGCCAGTAGGACGGGACAGTCCTCGGACCAGTACTTC.

The J gene is TRBJ1-5, the V gene TRBV4-1, with D possibly TRBD1 on 6 matching bases. The V gene's germline CDR1 is MGHRA and CDR2 YSYEKL. The CDR3 covers 15 residues. Between the trimmed V and J ends, which lost 7 bases and 6 bases, there was a span of 19 bases. As DNA, the CDR3 is TGCGCCAGCACTGCTGGGGGGGCAAGTGGTCAGCCCCAGCATTTT. This encodes CASTAGGASGQPQHF.

The chain recombines TRBV28 with TRBJ1-6; D is uncertain. The CDR3 contains 14 residues. Germline V lookup: CDR1 MDHEN, CDR2 SYDVKM. Trimming took off 6 bases at V and 7 bases at J, with 13 bases between the two ends. In nucleotides, the CDR3 is TGTGCCAGCAGCCCAGGCCAGGAAAATTCACCCCTCCACTTT. Translated, it gives CASSPGQENSPLHF.

V is TRBV2 and J is TRBJ2-1, with TRBD2 matching over 10 bases. V shed 7 bases, J shed 4 bases, and the junction held 10 bases outside the gene matches. This CDR3 is 16 amino acids long. Germline CDR1 is SNHLY and CDR2 is FYNNEI. The CDR3 nucleotides read TGTGCCAGCACCCTAGCGGGGGCCCCCGGGTACAATGAGCAGTTCTTC. Its protein product is CASTLAGAPGYNEQFF.

The chain combines TRBV28 with TRBJ2-3, with 8 bases fitting TRBD2. V shed 5 bases and J 6 bases; nucleotides not matched to a gene: 7. The germline CDR1 and CDR2 sequences are MDHEN and SYDVKM. The CDR3 extends over 14 amino acids. CDR3 amino acids: CASSPSGSHDTQYF. CDR3 sequence (DNA): TGTGCCAGCAGTCCAAGCGGGAGCCACGATACGCAGTATTTT. The variable domain in full, with the rest retrieved from reference TRBV28 and TRBJ2-3, is DVKVTQSSRYLVKRTGEKVFLECVQDMDHENMFWYRQDPGLGLRLIYFSYDVKMKEKGDIPEGYSVSREKKERFSLILESASTNQTSMYLCASSPSGSHDTQYFGPGTRLTVL.

This rearrangement joins TRBV5-1 to TRBJ1-4; 8 nucleotides align to TRBD1. Germline V lookup: CDR1 SGHRS, CDR2 YFSETQ. V lost 5 bases and J lost 0; bases outside the gene matches: 0. The CDR3 contains 14 residues. CDR3 sequence: CASRGQATNEKLFF. In nucleotides, the CDR3 is TGCGCCAGCAGGGGACAGGCAACTAATGAAAAACTGTTTTTT.

The V gene is TRBV4-1, the J gene TRBJ1-4; TRBD1 matches at 9 bases. Per the germline V gene, CDR1 is MGHRA and CDR2 is YSYEKL. The CDR3 totals 17 residues. V shed 0 bases and J 4 bases; nucleotides not matched to a gene: 6. In DNA, the CDR3 is TGCGCCAGCAGCCAAGATTACAGGGGGCCCCTTAATGAAAAACTGTTTTTT. This codes for CASSQDYRGPLNEKLFF.

This rearrangement joins TRBV10-3 to TRBJ1-1; the match to TRBD1 covers 9 bases. This CDR3 has 16 residues. Germline V gene sequence: CDR1 ENHRY, CDR2 SYGVKD. The junction had 7 bases not matched to a gene; V was cut back by 2 bases and J by 3 bases. CDR3 in DNA: TGTGCCATCAGTGAGACGGGACAGGGTTCCTACACTGAAGCTTTCTTT. This gives the protein CAISETGQGSYTEAFF.

The genes are TRBV5-1 and TRBJ2-5; 10 nucleotides line up with TRBD2. Trimming cost V 4 bases and J 5 bases; bases outside gene matches: 8. The CDR3 has 15 amino acids. Germline values: CDR1 SGHRS, CDR2 YFSETQ. DNA of the CDR3: TGCGCCAGCAGCCCTACCCCAGCGGGGGGGGAGACCCAGTACTTC. It translates to CASSPTPAGGETQYF.

V and J are TRBV7-6 and TRBJ2-7; D possibly corresponds to TRBD1 (6 bases). Trimming removed 0 bases at V and 3 bases at J, with 12 bases between. Germline CDR1 is SGHVS and CDR2 is FNYEAQ. CDR3 size: 15 residues. The CDR3 nucleotides read TGTGCCAGCAGCTTAGCCTCAGGGGCGAGCTACGAGCAGTACTTC. The encoded protein is CASSLASGASYEQYF.

Here the CDR3 DNA reads TGCGCCAGCAGCCGCCCAGGGGATGGTAATCAGCCCCAGCATTTT. It codes for CASSRPGDGNQPQHF. This chain joins TRBV4-1 and TRBJ1-5; the D gene is possibly TRBD1 (6 bases). The CDR3 length is 15 residues. Germline CDR1 is MGHRA and CDR2 is YSYEKL. V lost 4 bases to trimming and J lost 4 bases, with 14 bases between them.

The chain has TRBV5-1 and TRBJ1-3; D may be TRBD1 (6 bases). V was trimmed by 2 bases and J by 0 bases, leaving 9 bases between them. Germline CDR1 reads SGHRS; CDR2 reads YFSETQ. This CDR3 has 15 residues. CDR3 in amino acids: CASSFSGDSGNTIYF. The CDR3 DNA sequence: TGCGCCAGCAGCTTCTCAGGGGACTCTGGAAACACCATATATTTT.

V usage is TRBV7-2 and J usage is TRBJ1-5, with unresolved D. Germline V gene data show CDR1 as SGHTA and CDR2 as FQGNSA. The CDR3 covers 13 residues. V lost 4 bases and J 7 bases, leaving 11 bases between the germline ends. The CDR3 protein is CASSSKTGQPQHF. CDR3 DNA sequence: TGTGCCAGCAGCTCCAAGACCGGGCAGCCCCAGCATTTT.

V gene TRBV10-1 combines with J gene TRBJ2-2; possibly TRBD1 for D (5 bases). Germline assignment: CDR1 WNHNN and CDR2 SYGVQD (reference sequence). The length of the CDR3 is 17 residues. The V end was cut by 0 bases, the J end by 5 bases, with 16 bases between. The CDR3 region has the DNA TGCGCCAGCAGTGAGTCGTCCCAGGCAGGGAAGACCGGGGAGCTGTTTTTT. Translating it yields CASSESSQAGKTGELFF.

The chain has TRBV4-2 and TRBJ1-4; 7 bases align to TRBD1. Trimming at V came to 3 bases and at J to 6 bases, leaving 10 bases not matched to a gene. The CDR3 loop spans 16 amino acids. Germline values: CDR1 LGHNA, CDR2 YNFKEQ. This CDR3 is CASSHTNRGRDEKLFF. The CDR3 nucleotides read TGTGCCAGCAGCCACACCAACAGGGGTAGGGATGAAAAACTGTTTTTT.

The chain employs TRBV5-8 and TRBJ2-1, with D possibly matching TRBD2 (6 bases). This CDR3 spans 17 amino acids. Trimming stripped 3 bases from V and 4 bases from J, with 20 bases between. Germline CDR1 is SGHTS and CDR2 is YDEGEE. The chain's CDR3 is CASSSNDRREVYNEQFF. In DNA form, the CDR3 reads TGTGCCAGCAGCTCCAATGATCGCAGGGAGGTTTACAATGAGCAGTTCTTC.